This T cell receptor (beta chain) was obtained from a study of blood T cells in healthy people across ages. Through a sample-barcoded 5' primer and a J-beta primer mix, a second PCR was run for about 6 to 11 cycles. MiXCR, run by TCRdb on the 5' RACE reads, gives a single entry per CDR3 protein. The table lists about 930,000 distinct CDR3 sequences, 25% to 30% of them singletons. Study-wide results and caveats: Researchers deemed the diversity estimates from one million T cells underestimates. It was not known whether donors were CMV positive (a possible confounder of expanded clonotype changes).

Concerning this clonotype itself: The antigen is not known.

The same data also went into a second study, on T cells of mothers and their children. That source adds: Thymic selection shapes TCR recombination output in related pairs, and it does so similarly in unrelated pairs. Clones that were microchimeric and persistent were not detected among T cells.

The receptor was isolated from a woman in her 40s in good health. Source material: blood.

The chain's CDR3 is CASSPRTVSPYNEQFF. CDR3 in DNA: TGTGCCAGCAGCCCTCGGACAGTAAGCCCCTACAATGAGCAGTTCTTC. This chain links TRBV7-2 with TRBJ2-1, with D perhaps TRBD1 (6 bases). Trimming took 5 bases from V and 2 from J, leaving 16 bases between them. This CDR3 contains 16 residues. Germline loops: CDR1 SGHTA, CDR2 FQGNSA.